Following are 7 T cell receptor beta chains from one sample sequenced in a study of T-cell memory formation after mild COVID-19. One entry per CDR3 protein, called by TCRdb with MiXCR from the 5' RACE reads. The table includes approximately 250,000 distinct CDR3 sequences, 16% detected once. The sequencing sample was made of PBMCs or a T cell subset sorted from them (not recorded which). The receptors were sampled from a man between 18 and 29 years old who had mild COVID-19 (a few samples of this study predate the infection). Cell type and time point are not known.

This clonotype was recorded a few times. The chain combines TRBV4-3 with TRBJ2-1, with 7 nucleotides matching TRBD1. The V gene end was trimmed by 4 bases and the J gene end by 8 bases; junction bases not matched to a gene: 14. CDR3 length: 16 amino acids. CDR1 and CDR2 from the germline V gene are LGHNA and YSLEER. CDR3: CASSRATGEPTDEQFF. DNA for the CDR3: TGCGCCAGCAGCCGGGCCACAGGGGAACCCACGGATGAGCAGTTCTTC.

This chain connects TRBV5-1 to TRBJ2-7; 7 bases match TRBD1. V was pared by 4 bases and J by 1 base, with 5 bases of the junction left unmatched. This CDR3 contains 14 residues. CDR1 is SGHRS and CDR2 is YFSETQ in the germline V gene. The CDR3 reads CASSNHRGSYEQYF. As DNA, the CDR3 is TGCGCCAGCAGCAACCACAGGGGTTCCTACGAGCAGTACTTC.

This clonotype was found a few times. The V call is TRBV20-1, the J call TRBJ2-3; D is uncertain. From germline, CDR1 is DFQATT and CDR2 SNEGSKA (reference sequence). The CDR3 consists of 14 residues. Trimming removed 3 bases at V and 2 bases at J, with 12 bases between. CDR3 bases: TGCAGTGCTAGGGAACCCACGCTCACAGATACGCAGTATTTT. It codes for CSAREPTLTDTQYF.

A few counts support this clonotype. The DNA for the CDR3 is TGCAGCGCAACAGGGTTATTAAGGTATCGTAATGAGCAGTTCTTC. This gives the protein CSATGLLRYRNEQFF. The chain has TRBV29-1 and TRBJ2-1, with D maybe TRBD1 (6 bases). Trimming shortened V by 7 bases and J by 7 bases, and 23 bases separated the two germline ends. Germline assignment: CDR1 SQVTM and CDR2 ANQGSEA. This CDR3 has 15 amino acids.

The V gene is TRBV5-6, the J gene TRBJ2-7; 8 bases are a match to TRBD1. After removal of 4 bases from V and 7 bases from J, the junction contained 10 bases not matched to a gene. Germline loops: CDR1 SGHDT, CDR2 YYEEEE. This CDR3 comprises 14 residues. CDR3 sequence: CASSRYQGAGEQYV. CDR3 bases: TGTGCCAGCAGCCGCTACCAGGGGGCGGGGGAGCAGTACGTC.

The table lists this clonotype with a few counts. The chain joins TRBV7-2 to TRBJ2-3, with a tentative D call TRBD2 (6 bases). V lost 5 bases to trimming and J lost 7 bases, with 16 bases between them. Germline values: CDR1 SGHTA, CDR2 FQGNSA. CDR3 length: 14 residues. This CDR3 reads CASSELGLAYTQYF. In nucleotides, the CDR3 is TGTGCCAGCAGCGAACTGGGACTGGCATATACGCAGTATTTT.

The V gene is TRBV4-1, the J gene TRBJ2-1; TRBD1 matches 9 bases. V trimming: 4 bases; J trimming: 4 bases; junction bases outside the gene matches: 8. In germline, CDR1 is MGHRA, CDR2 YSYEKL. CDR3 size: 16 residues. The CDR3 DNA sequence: TGCGCCAGCAGCCCCACGGACAGGGGAGGTTACAATGAGCAGTTCTTC. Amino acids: CASSPTDRGGYNEQFF.